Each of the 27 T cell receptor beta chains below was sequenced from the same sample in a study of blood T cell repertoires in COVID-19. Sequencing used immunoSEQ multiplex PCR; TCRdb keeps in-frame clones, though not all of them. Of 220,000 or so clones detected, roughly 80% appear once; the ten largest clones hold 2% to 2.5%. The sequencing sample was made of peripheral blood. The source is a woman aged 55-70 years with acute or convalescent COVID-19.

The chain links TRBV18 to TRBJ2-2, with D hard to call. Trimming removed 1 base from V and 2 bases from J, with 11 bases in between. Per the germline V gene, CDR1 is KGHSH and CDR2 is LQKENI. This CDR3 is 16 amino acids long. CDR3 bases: TGTGCCAGCTCACCACTCCCTTTTCCCAACACCGGGGAGCTGTTTTTT. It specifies CASSPLPFPNTGELFF.

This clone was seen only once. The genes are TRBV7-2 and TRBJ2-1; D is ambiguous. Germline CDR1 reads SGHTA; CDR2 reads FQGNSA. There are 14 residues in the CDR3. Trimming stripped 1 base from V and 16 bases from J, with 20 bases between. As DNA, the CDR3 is TGTGCCAGCAGCTTAGGGTCGCACCCCCTTGCGATATTCTTC. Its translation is CASSLGSHPLAIFF.

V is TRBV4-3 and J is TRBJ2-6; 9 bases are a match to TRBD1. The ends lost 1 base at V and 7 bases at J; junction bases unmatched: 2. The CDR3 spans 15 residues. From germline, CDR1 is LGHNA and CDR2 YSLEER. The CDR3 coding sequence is TGCGCCAGCAGCCAAGGGACAGGGGAAGCCAACGTCCTGACTTTC. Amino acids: CASSQGTGEANVLTF.

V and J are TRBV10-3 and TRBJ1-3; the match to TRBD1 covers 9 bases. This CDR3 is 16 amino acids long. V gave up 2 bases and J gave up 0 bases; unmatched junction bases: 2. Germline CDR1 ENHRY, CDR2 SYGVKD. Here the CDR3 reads CAISEGTGTSGNTIYF. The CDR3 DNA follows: TGTGCCATCAGTGAGGGGACAGGGACCTCTGGAAACACCATATATTTT.

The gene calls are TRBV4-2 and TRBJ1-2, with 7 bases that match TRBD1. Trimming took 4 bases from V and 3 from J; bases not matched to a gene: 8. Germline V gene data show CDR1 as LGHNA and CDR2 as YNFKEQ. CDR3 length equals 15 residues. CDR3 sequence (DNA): TGTGCCAGCAGCCTGGGGGGACAGAGGGACTATGGCTACACCTTC. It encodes CASSLGGQRDYGYTF.

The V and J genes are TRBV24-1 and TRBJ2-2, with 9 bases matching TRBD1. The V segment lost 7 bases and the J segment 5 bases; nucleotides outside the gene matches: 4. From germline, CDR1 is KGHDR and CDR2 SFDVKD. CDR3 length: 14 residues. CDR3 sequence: CATSTGGLTGELFF. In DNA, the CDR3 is TGTGCCACCAGCACAGGGGGCCTTACCGGGGAGCTGTTTTTT.

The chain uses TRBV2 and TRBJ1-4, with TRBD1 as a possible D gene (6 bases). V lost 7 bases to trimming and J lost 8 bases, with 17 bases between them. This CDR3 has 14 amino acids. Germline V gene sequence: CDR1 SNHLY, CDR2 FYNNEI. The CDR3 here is CASTLQGQEEKLFF. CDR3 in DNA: TGTGCCAGCACCCTACAGGGTCAGGAAGAAAAACTGTTTTTT.

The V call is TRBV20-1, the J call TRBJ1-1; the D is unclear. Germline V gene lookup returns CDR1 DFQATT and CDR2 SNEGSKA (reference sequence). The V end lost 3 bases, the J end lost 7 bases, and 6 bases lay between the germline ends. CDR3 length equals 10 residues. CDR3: CSARQNEAFF. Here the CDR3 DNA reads TGCAGTGCTAGGCAGAATGAAGCTTTCTTT.

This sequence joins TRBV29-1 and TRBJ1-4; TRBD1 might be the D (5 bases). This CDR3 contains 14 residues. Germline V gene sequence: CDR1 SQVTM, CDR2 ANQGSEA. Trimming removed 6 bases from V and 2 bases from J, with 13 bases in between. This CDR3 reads CSVDNRPTNEKLFF. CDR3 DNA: TGCAGCGTCGATAACAGGCCCACTAATGAAAAACTGTTTTTT.

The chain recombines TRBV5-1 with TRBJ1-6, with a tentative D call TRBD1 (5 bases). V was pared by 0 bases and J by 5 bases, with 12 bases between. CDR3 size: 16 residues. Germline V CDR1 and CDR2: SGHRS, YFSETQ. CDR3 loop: CASSLDPQGNNSPLHF. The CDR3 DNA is TGCGCCAGCAGCTTGGACCCCCAGGGAAATAATTCACCCCTCCACTTT.

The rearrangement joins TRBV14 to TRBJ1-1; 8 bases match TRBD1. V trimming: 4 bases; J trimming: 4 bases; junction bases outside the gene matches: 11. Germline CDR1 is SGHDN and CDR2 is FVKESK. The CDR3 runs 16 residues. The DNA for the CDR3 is TGTGCCAGCAGCCTAATAACAGGGGGATGGGGCACTGAAGCTTTCTTT. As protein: CASSLITGGWGTEAFF. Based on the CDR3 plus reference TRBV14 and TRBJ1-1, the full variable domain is EAGVTQFPSHSVIEKGQTVTLRCDPISGHDNLYWYRRVMGKEIKFLLHFVKESKQDESGMPNNRFLAERTGGTYSTLKVQPAELEDSGVYFCASSLITGGWGTEAFFGQGTRLTVV.

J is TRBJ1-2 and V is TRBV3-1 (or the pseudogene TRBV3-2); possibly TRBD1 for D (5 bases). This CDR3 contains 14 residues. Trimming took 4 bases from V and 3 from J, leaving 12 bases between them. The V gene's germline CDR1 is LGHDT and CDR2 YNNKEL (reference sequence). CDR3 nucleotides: TGTGCCAGCAGCCGCGGCAGGGATTACTATGGCTACACCTTC. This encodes CASSRGRDYYGYTF.

CDR3 sequence reads: CASSGGYRARELFF. The CDR3 coding sequence is TGTGCCAGCAGCGGCGGATACAGGGCTCGAGAGCTGTTTTTT. V gene TRBV5-6 combines with J gene TRBJ2-2, with D perhaps matching TRBD1 (6 bases). The CDR3 is 14 amino acids. The V and J ends lost 4 bases and 11 bases respectively, with 18 bases between them. Germline values: CDR1 SGHDT, CDR2 YYEEEE.

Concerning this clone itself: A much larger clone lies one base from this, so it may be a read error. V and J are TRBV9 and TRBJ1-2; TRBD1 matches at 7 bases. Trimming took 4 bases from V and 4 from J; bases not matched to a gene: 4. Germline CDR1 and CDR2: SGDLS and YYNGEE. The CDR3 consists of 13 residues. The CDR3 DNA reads TGTGCCAGCAGCCCTTCAGGGGGCTATGGCTACACCTTC. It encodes CASSPSGGYGYTF.

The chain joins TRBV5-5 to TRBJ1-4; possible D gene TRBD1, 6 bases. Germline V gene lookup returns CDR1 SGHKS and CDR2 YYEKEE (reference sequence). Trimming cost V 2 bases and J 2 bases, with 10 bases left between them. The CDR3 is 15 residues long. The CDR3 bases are TGTGCCAGCAGCTTAGAGGGGGTGACTAATGAAAAACTGTTTTTT. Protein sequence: CASSLEGVTNEKLFF.

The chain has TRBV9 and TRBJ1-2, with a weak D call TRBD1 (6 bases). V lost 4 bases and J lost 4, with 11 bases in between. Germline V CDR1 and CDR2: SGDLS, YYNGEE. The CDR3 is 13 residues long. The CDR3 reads CASSSQGVYGYTF. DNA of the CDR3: TGTGCCAGCAGCTCACAGGGTGTCTATGGCTACACCTTC.

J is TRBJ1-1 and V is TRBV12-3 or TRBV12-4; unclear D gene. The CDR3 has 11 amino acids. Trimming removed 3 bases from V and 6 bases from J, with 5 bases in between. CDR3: CASSFRAEAFF. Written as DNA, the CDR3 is TGTGCCAGCAGTTTCCGGGCTGAAGCTTTCTTT.

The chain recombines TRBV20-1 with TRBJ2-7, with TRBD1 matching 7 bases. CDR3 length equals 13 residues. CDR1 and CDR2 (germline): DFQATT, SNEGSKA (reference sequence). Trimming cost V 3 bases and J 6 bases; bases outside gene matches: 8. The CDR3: CSASSNRGFEQYF. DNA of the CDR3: TGCAGTGCTAGTTCTAACAGGGGATTCGAGCAGTACTTC.

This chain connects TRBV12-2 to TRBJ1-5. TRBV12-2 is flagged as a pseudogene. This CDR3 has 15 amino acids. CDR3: CASRLVTEGGQPQHF. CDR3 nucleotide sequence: TGTGCAAGTCGCTTAGTGACGGAGGGTGGTCAGCCCCAGCATTTT.

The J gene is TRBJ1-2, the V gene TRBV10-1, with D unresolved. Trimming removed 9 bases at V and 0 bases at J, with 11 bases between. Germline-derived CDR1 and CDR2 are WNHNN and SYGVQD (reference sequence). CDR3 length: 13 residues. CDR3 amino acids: CASVGPANYGYTF. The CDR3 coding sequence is TGCGCCAGTGTGGGCCCAGCTAACTATGGCTACACCTTC.

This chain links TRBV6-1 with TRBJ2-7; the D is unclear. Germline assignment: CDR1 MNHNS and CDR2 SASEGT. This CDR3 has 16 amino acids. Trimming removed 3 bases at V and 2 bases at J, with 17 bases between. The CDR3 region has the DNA TGTGCCAGCAGTGATTTTGTGACTTCACCAACCTACGAGCAGTACTTC. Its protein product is CASSDFVTSPTYEQYF.

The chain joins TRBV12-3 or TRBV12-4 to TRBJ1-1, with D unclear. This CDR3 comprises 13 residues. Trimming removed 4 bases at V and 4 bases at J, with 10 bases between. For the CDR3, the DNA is TGTGCCAGCAGTTCAAGACAACCCACTGAAGCTTTCTTT. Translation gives CASSSRQPTEAFF.

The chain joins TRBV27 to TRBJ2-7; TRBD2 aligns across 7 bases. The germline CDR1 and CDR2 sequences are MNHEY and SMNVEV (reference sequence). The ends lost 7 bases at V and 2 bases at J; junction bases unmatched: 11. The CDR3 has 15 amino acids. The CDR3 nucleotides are TGTGCCAGCACCACAACTAGCGTCTTCCCCTACGAGCAGTACTTC. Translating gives CASTTTSVFPYEQYF.

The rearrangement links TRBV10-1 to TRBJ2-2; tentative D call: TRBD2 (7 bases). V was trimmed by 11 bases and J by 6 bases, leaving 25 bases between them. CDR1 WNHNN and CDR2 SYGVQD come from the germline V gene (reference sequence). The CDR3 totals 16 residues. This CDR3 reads CASPVGGRRLPGELFF. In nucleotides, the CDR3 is TGCGCCTCTCCGGTGGGGGGGCGGAGGTTACCCGGGGAGCTGTTTTTT.

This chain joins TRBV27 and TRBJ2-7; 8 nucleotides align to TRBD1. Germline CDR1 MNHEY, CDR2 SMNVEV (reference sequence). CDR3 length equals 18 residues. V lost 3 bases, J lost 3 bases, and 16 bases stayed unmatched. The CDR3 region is CASSLRWYDRGVLYEQYF. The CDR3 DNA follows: TGTGCCAGCAGTTTGAGGTGGTATGACAGGGGAGTTCTCTACGAGCAGTACTTC.

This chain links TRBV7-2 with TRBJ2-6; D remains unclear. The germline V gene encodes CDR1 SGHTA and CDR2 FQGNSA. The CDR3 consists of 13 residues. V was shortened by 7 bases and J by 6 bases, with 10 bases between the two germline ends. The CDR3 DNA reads TGTGCCAGCAAAACAGCTGCGGCCAACGTCCTGACTTTC. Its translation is CASKTAAANVLTF.

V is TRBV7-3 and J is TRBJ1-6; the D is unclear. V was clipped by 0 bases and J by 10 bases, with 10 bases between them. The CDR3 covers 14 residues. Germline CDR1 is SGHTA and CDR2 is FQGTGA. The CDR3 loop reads CASSLTGSGSPLHF. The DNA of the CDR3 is TGTGCCAGCAGCTTAACAGGGTCGGGATCACCCCTCCACTTT.